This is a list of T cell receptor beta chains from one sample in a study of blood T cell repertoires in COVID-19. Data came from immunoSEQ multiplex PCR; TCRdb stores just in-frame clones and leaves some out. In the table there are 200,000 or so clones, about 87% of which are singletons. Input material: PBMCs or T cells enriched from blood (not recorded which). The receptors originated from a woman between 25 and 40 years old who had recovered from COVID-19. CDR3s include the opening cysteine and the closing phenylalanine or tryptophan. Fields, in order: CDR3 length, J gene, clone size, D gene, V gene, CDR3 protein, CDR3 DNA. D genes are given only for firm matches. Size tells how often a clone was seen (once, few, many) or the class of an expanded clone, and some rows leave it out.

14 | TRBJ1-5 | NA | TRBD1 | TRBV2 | CASSEVRGHQPQHF | TGTGCCAGCAGTGAGGTCAGGGGGCACCAGCCCCAGCATTTT
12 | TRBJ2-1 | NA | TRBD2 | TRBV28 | CASSRTRYEQFF | TGTGCCAGCAGCCGGACTAGGTATGAGCAGTTCTTC
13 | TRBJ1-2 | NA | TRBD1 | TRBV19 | CASSMGQHYGYTF | TGTGCCAGTAGTATGGGACAGCATTATGGCTACACCTTC
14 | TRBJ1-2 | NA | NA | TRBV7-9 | CASSSGHDNYGYTF | TGTGCCAGCAGCTCTGGACACGATAATTATGGCTACACCTTC
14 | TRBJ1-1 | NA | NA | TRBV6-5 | CASRPLRENTEAFF | TGTGCCAGCAGGCCCCTCCGAGAGAACACTGAAGCTTTCTTT
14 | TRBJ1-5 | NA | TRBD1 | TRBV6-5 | CASRKDRERQPQHF | TGTGCCAGCAGAAAAGACAGGGAGAGGCAGCCCCAGCATTTT
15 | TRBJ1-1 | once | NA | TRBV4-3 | CASSQARGGDTEAFF | TGCGCCAGCAGCCAAGCTAGGGGAGGGGACACTGAAGCTTTCTTT
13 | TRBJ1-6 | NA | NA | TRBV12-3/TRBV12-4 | CASSWGGNSPLHF | TGTGCCAGCAGTTGGGGGGGGAATTCACCCCTCCACTTT
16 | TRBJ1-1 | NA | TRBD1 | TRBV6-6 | CASSYSTGGMNTEAFF | TGTGCCAGCAGTTACTCGACAGGGGGAATGAACACTGAAGCTTTCTTT
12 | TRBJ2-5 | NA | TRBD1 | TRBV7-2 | CASSSRGETQYF | TGTGCCAGCAGCTCCAGGGGGGAGACCCAGTACTTC
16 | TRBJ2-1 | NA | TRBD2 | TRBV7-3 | CASSPAGGRSYNEQFF | TGTGCCAGCAGCCCAGCGGGGGGTCGCTCCTACAATGAGCAGTTCTTC
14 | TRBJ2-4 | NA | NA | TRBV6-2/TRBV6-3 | CASSSPGGANIQYF | TGTGCCAGCAGTTCCCCCGGAGGGGCCAACATTCAGTACTTC
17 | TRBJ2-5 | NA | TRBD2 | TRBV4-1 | CASSQELSSGGTKTQYF | TGCGCCAGCAGCCAAGAACTTTCTAGCGGGGGGACGAAGACCCAGTACTTC
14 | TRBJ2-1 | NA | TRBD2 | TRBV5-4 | CASSPRTSTNEQFF | TGTGCCAGCAGCCCAAGGACTAGCACGAATGAGCAGTTCTTC
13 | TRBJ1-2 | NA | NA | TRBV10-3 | CAISEGARDGYTF | TGTGCCATCAGTGAGGGGGCGCGAGATGGCTACACCTTC
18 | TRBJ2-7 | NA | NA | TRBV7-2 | CASSLVGSGLGVGYEQYF | TGTGCCAGCAGCTTAGTGGGAAGCGGGCTCGGGGTGGGCTACGAGCAGTACTTC